This entry concerns a single T cell receptor (beta chain). Its antigen is unknown. This sample is drawn from a study of tumour-infiltrating T cells in Burkitt lymphoma. Across the study: This cohort included all epidemiological subtypes of Burkitt lymphoma. Repertoire clonality predicted overall and progression-free survival.

The repertoire was sequenced with immunoSEQ multiplex PCR; TCRdb's copy has only in-frame clones and lacks some. The sample carries about 46,000 clones, roughly 30% recorded once. Study results and limitations: Public clonotypes, several, appeared across numerous Burkitt lymphoma patients.

The CDR3 is 18 amino acids. V was pared by 2 bases and J by 2 bases, with 22 bases between. Looked up from germline, CDR1 is MNHEY and CDR2 is SMNVEV (reference sequence). The chain employs TRBV27 and TRBJ2-7; D is perhaps TRBD1 (5 bases). The source of this sequence is a human donor with Burkitt lymphoma. The sequenced sample consisted of tumor tissue. The CDR3 DNA reads as TGTGCCAGCAGTTTAAGGGGCCTTAGGCTAACCGCTCCCTACGAGCAGTACTTC. Protein: CASSLRGLRLTAPYEQYF.